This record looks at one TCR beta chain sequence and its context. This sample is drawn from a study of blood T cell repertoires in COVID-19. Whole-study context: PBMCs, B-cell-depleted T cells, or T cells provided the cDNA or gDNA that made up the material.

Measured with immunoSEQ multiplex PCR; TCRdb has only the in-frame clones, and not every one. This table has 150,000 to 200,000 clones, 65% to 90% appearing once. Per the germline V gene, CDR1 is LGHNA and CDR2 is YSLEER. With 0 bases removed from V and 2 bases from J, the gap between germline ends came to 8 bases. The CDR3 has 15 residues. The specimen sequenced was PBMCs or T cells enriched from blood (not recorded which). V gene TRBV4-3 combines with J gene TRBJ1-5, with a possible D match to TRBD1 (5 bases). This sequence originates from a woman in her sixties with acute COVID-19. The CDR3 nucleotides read TGCGCCAGCAGCCAAGAGGGGGGAGGCAATCAGCCCCAGCATTTT. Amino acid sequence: CASSQEGGGNQPQHF.